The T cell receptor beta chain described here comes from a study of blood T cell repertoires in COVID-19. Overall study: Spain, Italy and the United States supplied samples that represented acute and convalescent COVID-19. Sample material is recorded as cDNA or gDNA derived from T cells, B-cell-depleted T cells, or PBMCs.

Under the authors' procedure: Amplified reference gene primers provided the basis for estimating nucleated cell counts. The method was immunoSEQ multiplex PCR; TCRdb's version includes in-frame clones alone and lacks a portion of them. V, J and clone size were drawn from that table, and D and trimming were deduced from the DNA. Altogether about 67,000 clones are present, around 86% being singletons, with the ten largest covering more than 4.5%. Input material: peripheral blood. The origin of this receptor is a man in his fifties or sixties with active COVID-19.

CDR3 nucleotide sequence: TGTGCCAGCAGACACCGGGACAGGTCTCGCAATGAGCAGTTCTTC. Translating gives CASRHRDRSRNEQFF. This chain connects TRBV11-2 to TRBJ2-1; 8 bases map to TRBD1. With V trimmed by 6 bases and J by 6 bases, 10 bases remained unmatched. CDR1 is SGHAT and CDR2 is FQNNGV in the germline V gene. The length of the CDR3 is 15 residues. The whole variable domain, remainder taken from reference TRBV11-2 and TRBJ2-1, is EAGVAQSPRYKIIEKRQSVAFWCNPISGHATLYWYQQILGQGPKLLIQFQNNGVVDDSQLPKDRFSAERLKGVDSTLKIQPAKLEDSAVYLCASRHRDRSRNEQFFGPGTRLTVL.